The 11 T cell receptor beta chains in this list originate from one sample, sequenced in a study of T cells after yellow fever vaccination. TCRdb redid the calling of the 5' RACE reads with MiXCR, one entry per CDR3 protein. Among almost 600,000 distinct CDR3 sequences listed, 13% were seen once. Sequenced material: PBMCs, taken on the day of the yellow fever booster vaccination. These receptors were collected from a man aged 30 to 45 who received the YFV17D yellow fever vaccine.

The genes are TRBV18 and TRBJ2-3; 13 bases are shared with TRBD2. Looked up from germline, CDR1 is KGHSH and CDR2 is LQKENI. The J segment lost 3 bases and the V segment lost 2 bases, leaving 5 bases of the junction unmatched. This CDR3 is 17 amino acids long. The CDR3 nucleotides read TGTGCCAGCTCACCAAGGACTAGCGGGAGAGCAACAGATACGCAGTATTTT. It specifies CASSPRTSGRATDTQYF.

J is TRBJ2-7 and V is TRBV7-8; TRBD2 matches 10 bases. Germline V gene lookup returns CDR1 SGHVS and CDR2 FQNEAQ. V lost 5 bases and J lost 2; bases outside the gene matches: 24. There are 21 residues in the CDR3. Here the CDR3 DNA reads TGTGCCAGCAGCCTGTACCTCCCCGGGACTAGCGAAACCCGAACAACCTACGAGCAGTACTTC. Translation gives CASSLYLPGTSETRTTYEQYF.

There are a few counts of this clonotype. The J gene is TRBJ2-7, the V gene TRBV7-9, with 11 bases that match TRBD2. The trim removed 6 bases at V and 0 bases at J, leaving 7 bases unmatched. The CDR3 is 16 amino acids. Per the germline V gene, CDR1 is SEHNR and CDR2 is FQNEAQ (reference sequence). CDR3 sequence: CASSWGLAEPSYEQYF. Written as DNA, the CDR3 is TGTGCCAGCAGTTGGGGACTAGCGGAGCCCTCCTACGAGCAGTACTTC.

This rearrangement joins TRBV19 to TRBJ2-1; D possibly corresponds to TRBD2 (6 bases). V was trimmed by 1 base and J by 7 bases, leaving 11 bases between them. Germline CDR1 and CDR2: LNHDA and SQIVND (reference sequence). CDR3 length: 14 amino acids. The CDR3 region is CASSIVGGKNEQFF. In DNA, the CDR3 is TGTGCCAGTAGTATAGTCGGCGGGAAGAATGAGCAGTTCTTC.

The V and J genes are TRBV4-3 and TRBJ2-7; 11 bases agree with TRBD2. CDR1 LGHNA and CDR2 YSLEER come from the germline V gene. Trimming cost V 4 bases and J 5 bases; bases outside gene matches: 10. The CDR3 length is 16 residues. This CDR3 reads CASSPFLAGGPHEQYF. CDR3 DNA sequence: TGCGCCAGCAGCCCCTTTTTAGCGGGAGGGCCCCACGAGCAGTACTTC.

The chain recombines TRBV6-5 with TRBJ2-5, with D tentatively TRBD1 or TRBD2 (5 bases each). Germline loops: CDR1 MNHEY, CDR2 SVGAGI. The CDR3 sequence is 15 residues long. V lost 0 bases and J lost 1, with 9 bases in between. Here the CDR3 reads CASSYSTGTQETQYF. Here the CDR3 DNA reads TGTGCCAGCAGTTACTCGACTGGGACCCAAGAGACCCAGTACTTC.

This clonotype was counted many times. This chain uses TRBV7-2 with TRBJ2-7; D gene ambiguous. The germline V gene has CDR1 SGHTA and CDR2 FQGNSA. The length of the CDR3 is 12 residues. Trimming pared 5 bases from V and 8 bases from J, leaving 13 bases between. CDR3 in amino acids: CASSEPWGKQYF. The CDR3, as DNA: TGTGCCAGCAGCGAACCGTGGGGAAAGCAGTACTTC. The whole variable domain, filled in from reference TRBV7-2 and TRBJ2-7, reads GAGVSQSPSNKVTEKGKDVELRCDPISGHTALYWYRQSLGQGLEFLIYFQGNSAPDKSGLPSDRFSAERTGGSVSTLTIQRTQQEDSAVYLCASSEPWGKQYFGPGTRLTVT.

This clonotype was detected only a few times. The chain recombines TRBV6-1 with TRBJ2-2; TRBD1 aligns across 9 bases. This CDR3 comprises 15 residues. The germline CDR1 and CDR2 sequences are MNHNS and SASEGT. The V and J ends lost 6 bases and 2 bases, in that order; junction bases with no gene match: 4. The CDR3 is CASRPDRGNTGELFF. CDR3 coding DNA: TGTGCCAGCAGACCGGACAGGGGCAACACCGGGGAGCTGTTTTTT.

This chain links TRBV13 with TRBJ2-1, with 12 positions matching TRBD2. Germline V gene sequence: CDR1 PRHDT, CDR2 FYEKMQ (reference sequence). The CDR3 spans 15 residues. V lost 3 bases to trimming and J lost 8 bases; unmatched junction nucleotides: 5. The chain's CDR3 is CASSFRLAGEHEQFF. As DNA, the CDR3 is TGTGCCAGCAGCTTTCGACTAGCGGGAGAACATGAGCAGTTCTTC.

The chain joins TRBV5-6 to TRBJ1-2; no clear D gene. The CDR3 has 13 amino acids. Germline loops: CDR1 SGHDT, CDR2 YYEEEE. Trimming removed 4 bases at V and 8 bases at J, with 15 bases between. CDR3 loop: CASSPRGPGGYTF. CDR3 nucleotides: TGTGCCAGCAGCCCTCGGGGTCCTGGGGGCTACACCTTC.

In this sample, this clonotype turned up a few times. This rearrangement joins TRBV10-2 to TRBJ2-5; TRBD1 might be the D (6 bases). The germline CDR1 and CDR2 sequences are WSHSY and SAAADI. V shed 6 bases and J shed 2 bases, with 16 bases lying between them. The CDR3 sequence is 15 residues long. The CDR3 DNA is TGCGCCAGCAGACGGTTGGGGGCTCCACAAGAGACCCAGTACTTC. This encodes CASRRLGAPQETQYF.